This T cell receptor beta chain comes out of a study of control samples from healthy donors and cancer patients. CDR1 is GTSNPN and CDR2 is SVGIG in the germline V gene (reference sequence). V was cut by 1 base and J by 8 bases, with 6 bases left in between. The CDR3 has 11 amino acids. This clone appeared a single time. TCRdb keeps only in-frame clones here, not all; method: immunoSEQ multiplex PCR. Among about 170,000 clones, 88% were seen once, and the ten largest hold 4% to 6%. The sample consisted of blood. The chain joins TRBV30 to TRBJ2-1; D remains unclear. This clonotype was obtained from a woman aged 25 to 45 in good health. The CDR3 region has the DNA TGTGCCTGGAGTGGTGTCCATGAGCAGTTCTTC. Translating it yields CAWSGVHEQFF.